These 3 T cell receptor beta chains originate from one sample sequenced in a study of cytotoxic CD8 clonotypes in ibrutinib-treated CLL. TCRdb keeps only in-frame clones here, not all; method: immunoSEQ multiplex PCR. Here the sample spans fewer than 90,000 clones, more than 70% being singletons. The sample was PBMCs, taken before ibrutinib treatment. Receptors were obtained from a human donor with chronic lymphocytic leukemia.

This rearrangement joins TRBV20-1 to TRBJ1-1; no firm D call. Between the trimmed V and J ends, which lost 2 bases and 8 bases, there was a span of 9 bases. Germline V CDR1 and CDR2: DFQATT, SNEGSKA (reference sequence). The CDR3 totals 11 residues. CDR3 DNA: TGCAGTGCTAGACGATCTCTGGAAGCTTTCTTT. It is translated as CSARRSLEAFF.

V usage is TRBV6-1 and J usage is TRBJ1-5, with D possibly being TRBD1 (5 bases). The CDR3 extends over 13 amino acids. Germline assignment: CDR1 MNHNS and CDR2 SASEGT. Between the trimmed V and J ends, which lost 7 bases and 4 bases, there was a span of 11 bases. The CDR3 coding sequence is TGTGCCAGCACCCGGACACTAAATCAGCCCCAGCATTTT. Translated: CASTRTLNQPQHF.

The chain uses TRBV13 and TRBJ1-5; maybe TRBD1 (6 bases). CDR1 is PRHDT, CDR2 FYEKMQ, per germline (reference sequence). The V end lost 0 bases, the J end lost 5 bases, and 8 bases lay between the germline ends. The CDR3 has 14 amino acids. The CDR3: CASSLGGADQPQHF. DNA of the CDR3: TGTGCCAGCAGCTTAGGGGGGGCGGATCAGCCCCAGCATTTT.